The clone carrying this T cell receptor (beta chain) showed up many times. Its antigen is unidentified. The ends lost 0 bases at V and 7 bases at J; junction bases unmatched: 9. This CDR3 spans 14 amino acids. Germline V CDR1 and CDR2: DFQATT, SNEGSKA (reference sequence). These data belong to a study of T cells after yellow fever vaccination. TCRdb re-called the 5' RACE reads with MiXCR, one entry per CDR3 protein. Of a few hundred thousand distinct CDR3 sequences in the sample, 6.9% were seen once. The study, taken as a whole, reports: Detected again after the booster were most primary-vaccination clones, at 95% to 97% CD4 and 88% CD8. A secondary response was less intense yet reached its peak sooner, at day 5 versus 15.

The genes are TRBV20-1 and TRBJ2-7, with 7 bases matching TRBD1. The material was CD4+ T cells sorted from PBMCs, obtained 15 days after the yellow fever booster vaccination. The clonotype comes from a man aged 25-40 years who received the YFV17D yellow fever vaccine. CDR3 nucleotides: TGCAGTGCTAGAGATACAGGCAGGGGGAGTGAGCAGTACTTC. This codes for CSARDTGRGSEQYF.